This T cell receptor (beta chain) is from a study of T cells in Graves' hyperthyroidism and ophthalmopathy. The CDR3 spans 14 residues. J was trimmed by 5 bases and V by 2 bases; bases with no gene match: 3. From germline, CDR1 is SEHNR and CDR2 FQNEAQ (reference sequence). This clonotype has ten or more counts. It was RNA transcripts that yielded the amplified TCR beta CDR3 regions. RT-PCR in the first round (using the HTBI primer set) targeted the TCR CDR3. MiXCR, run by TCRdb on the multiplex PCR reads, gives a single entry per CDR3 protein. The repertoire has about 290,000 distinct CDR3 sequences, about an eighth of them found once; the top ten carry roughly 8%.

The origin of this receptor is a young woman with Graves' hyperthyroidism that later progressed to Graves' ophthalmopathy. The sequenced sample consisted of blood. The chain carries TRBV7-9 and TRBJ2-7; 10 bases match TRBD2. CDR3: CASSLLAGDDEQYF. CDR3 nucleotides: TGTGCCAGCAGCTTACTAGCGGGAGACGACGAGCAGTACTTC.